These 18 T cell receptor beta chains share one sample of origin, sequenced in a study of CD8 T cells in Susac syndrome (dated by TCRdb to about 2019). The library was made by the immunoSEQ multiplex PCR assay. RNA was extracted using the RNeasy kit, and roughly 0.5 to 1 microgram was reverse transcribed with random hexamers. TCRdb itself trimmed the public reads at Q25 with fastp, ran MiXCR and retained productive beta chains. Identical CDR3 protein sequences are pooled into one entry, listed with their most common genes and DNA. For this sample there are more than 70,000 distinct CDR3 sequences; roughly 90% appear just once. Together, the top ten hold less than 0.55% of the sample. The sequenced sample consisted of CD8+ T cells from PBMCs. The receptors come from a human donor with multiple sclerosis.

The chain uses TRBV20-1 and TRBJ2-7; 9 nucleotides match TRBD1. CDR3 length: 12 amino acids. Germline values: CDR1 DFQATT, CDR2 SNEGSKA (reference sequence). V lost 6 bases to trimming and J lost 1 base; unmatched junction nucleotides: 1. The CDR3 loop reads CSADRGSYEQYF. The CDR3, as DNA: TGCAGTGCGGACAGGGGTTCCTACGAGCAGTACTTC.

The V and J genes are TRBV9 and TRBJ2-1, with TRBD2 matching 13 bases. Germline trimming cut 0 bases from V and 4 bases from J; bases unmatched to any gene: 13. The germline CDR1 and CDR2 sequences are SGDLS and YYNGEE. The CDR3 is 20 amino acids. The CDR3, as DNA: TGTGCCAGCAGCGTAGGGAGGGGACTAGCGGGATATTGGGAATACAATGAGCAGTTCTTC. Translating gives CASSVGRGLAGYWEYNEQFF.

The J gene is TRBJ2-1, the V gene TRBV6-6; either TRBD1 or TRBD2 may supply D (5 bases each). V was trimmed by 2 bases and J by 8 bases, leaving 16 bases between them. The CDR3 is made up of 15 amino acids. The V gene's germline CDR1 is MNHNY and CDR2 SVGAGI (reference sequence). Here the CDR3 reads CASSYRGPSYDEQFF. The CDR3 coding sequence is TGTGCCAGCAGTTACCGGGGCCCTTCTTACGATGAGCAGTTCTTC.

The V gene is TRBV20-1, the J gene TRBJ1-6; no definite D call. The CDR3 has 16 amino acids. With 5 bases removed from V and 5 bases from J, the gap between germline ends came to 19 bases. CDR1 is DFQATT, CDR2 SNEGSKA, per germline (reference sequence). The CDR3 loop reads CSAEHRAFINNSPLHF. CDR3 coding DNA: TGCAGTGCTGAACACCGGGCCTTTATTAATAATTCACCCCTCCACTTT.

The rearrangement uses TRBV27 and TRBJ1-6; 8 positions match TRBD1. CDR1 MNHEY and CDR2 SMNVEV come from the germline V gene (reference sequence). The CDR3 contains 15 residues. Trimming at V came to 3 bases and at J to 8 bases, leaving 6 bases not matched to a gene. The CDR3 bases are TGTGCCAGCAGTTTCCGGACAGGGTGGGATTCACCCCTCCACTTT. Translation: CASSFRTGWDSPLHF.

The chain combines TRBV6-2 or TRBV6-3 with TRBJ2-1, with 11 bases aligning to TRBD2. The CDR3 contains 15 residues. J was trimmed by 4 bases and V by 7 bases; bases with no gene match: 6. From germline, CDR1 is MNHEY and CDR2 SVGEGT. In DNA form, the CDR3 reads TGTGCCAGCATCCCGACTAGCGGGACGTACAATGAGCAGTTCTTC. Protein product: CASIPTSGTYNEQFF.

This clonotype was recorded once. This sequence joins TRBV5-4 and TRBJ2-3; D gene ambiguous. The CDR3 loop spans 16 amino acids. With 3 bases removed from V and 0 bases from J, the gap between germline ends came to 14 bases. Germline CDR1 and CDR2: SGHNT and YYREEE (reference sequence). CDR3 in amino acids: CASSSLDNSSTDTQYF. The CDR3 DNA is TGTGCCAGCAGCTCACTCGACAACTCTAGCACAGATACGCAGTATTTT.

The CDR3, as DNA: TGTGCCAGCAGTTACACGGGGGGCACTGAAGCTTTCTTT. Amino acids: CASSYTGGTEAFF. The V gene is TRBV6-5, the J gene TRBJ1-1; perhaps TRBD1 as D (5 bases). This CDR3 has 13 amino acids. Per the germline V gene, CDR1 is MNHEY and CDR2 is SVGAGI. V dropped 2 bases and J dropped 4 bases, with 8 bases sitting between them.

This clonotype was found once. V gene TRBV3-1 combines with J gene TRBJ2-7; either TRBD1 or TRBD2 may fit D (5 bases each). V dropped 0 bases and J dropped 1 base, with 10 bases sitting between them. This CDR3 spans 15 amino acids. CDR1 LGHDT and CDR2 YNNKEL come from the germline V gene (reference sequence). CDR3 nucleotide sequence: TGTGCCAGCAGCCAAGATCGGGACGGATCCTACGAGCAGTACTTC. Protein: CASSQDRDGSYEQYF.

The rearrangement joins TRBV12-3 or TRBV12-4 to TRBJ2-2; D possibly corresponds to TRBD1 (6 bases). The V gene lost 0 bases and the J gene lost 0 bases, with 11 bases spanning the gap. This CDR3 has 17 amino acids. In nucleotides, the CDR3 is TGTGCCAGCAGTTTAGCGGTAAGGACAGCGAACACCGGGGAGCTGTTTTTT. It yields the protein CASSLAVRTANTGELFF.

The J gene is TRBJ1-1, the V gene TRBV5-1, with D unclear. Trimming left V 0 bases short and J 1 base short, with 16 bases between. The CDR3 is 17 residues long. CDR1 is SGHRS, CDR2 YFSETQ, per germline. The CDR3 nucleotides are TGCGCCAGCAGCTTGGGGGTTTATGGTACAGAGAACACTGAAGCTTTCTTT. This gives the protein CASSLGVYGTENTEAFF.

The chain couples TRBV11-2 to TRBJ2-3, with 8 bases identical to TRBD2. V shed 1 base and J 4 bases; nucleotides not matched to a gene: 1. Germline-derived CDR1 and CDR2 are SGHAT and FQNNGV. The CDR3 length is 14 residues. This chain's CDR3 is CASSLGTSPDTQYF. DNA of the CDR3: TGTGCCAGCAGCTTAGGGACTAGCCCAGATACGCAGTATTTT.

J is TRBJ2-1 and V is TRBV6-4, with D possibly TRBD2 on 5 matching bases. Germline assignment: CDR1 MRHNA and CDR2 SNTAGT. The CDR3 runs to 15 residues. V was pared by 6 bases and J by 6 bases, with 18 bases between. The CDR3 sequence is CASSTSRAEANEQFF. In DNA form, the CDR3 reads TGTGCCAGCAGCACCTCTCGAGCGGAGGCCAATGAGCAGTTCTTC.

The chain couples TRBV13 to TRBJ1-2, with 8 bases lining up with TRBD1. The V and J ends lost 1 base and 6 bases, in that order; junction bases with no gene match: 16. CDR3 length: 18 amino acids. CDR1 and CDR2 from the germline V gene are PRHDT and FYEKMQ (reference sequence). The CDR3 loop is CASSLVVLEAGGGDGYTF. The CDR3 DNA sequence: TGTGCCAGCAGCTTAGTAGTCCTGGAGGCAGGGGGCGGCGATGGCTACACCTTC.

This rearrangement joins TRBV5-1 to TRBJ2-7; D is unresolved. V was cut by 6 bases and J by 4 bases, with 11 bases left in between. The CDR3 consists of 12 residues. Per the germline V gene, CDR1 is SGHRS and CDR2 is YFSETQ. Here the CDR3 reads CASTGVGYEQYF. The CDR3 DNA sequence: TGCGCCAGCACTGGGGTCGGGTACGAGCAGTACTTC.

The CDR3: CASSEVAGANTGELFF. For the CDR3, the DNA is TGTGCCAGCAGTGAAGTAGCGGGCGCGAACACCGGGGAGCTGTTTTTT. J is TRBJ2-2 and V is TRBV2; TRBD2 matches at 7 bases. Germline V lookup: CDR1 SNHLY, CDR2 FYNNEI. This CDR3 spans 16 amino acids. V gave up 1 base and J gave up 0 bases; unmatched junction bases: 2. Full variable domain (missing parts from reference TRBV2 and TRBJ2-2): EPEVTQTPSHQVTQMGQEVILRCVPISNHLYFYWYRQILGQKVEFLVSFYNNEISEKSEIFDDQFSVERPDGSNFTLKIRSTKLEDSAMYFCASSEVAGANTGELFFGEGSRLTVL.

This CDR3 reads CASSSTGRSNQPQHF. The CDR3 bases are TGTGCCAGCAGTTCGACAGGGCGTAGCAATCAGCCCCAGCATTTT. The chain couples TRBV28 to TRBJ1-5, with 7 bases aligning to TRBD1. Germline CDR1 reads MDHEN; CDR2 reads SYDVKM. The CDR3 is 15 amino acids. V was clipped by 4 bases and J by 0 bases; unmatched bases: 3.

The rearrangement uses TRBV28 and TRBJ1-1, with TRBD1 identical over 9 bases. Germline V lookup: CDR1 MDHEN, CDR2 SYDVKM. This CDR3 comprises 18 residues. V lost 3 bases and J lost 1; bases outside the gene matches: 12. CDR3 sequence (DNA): TGTGCCAGCAGTTTTGGCTGGAACAGGGGGCTTGGGAACACTGAAGCTTTCTTT. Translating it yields CASSFGWNRGLGNTEAFF.